A selection of T cell receptor beta chains follows, all from one sample in a study of T cells in Graves' hyperthyroidism and ophthalmopathy. A single record per CDR3 protein comes from TCRdb applying MiXCR to the multiplex PCR reads. The sample shows hundreds of thousands of distinct CDR3 sequences, nearly 45% of them seen only once. Material for sequencing was peripheral blood or thyroid tissue (not recorded which). The receptors stem from an adult man with Graves' disease, either hyperthyroidism or ophthalmopathy (not recorded which). CDR3s include the opening cysteine and the closing phenylalanine or tryptophan. The D gene is left open where the match is weak. Clone size is stated in some rows and not others, as once, few, many or a class when expanded.

D gene: .
J gene: TRBJ2-7
clone size: .
V gene: TRBV5-1
CDR3 protein: CASSLGGRFFNEQYF
CDR3 DNA: TGCGCCAGCAGCTTGGGTGGGCGATTTTTCAACGAGCAGTACTTC

D gene: .
J gene: TRBJ1-1
clone size: many
V gene: TRBV7-9
CDR3 protein: CASSLAAGNTETFF
CDR3 DNA: TGTGCCAGCAGCTTAGCGGCAGGGAACACTGAAACTTTCTTT

D gene: .
J gene: TRBJ2-5
clone size: .
V gene: TRBV20-1
CDR3 protein: CSARGSILRETQYF
CDR3 DNA: TGCAGTGCTAGAGGGAGTATCCTAAGGGAGACCCAGTACTTC

D gene: TRBD1
J gene: TRBJ1-2
clone size: .
V gene: TRBV11-1
CDR3 protein: CARSPWTGGKGGYTF
CDR3 DNA: TGTGCCAGAAGCCCATGGACAGGGGGGAAGGGTGGCTACACCTTC

D gene: TRBD1
J gene: TRBJ1-2
clone size: .
V gene: TRBV9
CDR3 protein: CASGGRTGANYGYTF
CDR3 DNA: TGTGCCAGCGGCGGGAGGACAGGGGCTAACTATGGCTACACCTTC

D gene: .
J gene: TRBJ1-6
clone size: many
V gene: TRBV25-1
CDR3 protein: CASSESGHFNSPLHF
CDR3 DNA: TGTGCCAGCAGTGAATCTGGACACTTTAATTCACCCCTCCACTTT

D gene: .
J gene: TRBJ1-1
clone size: .
V gene: TRBV29-1
CDR3 protein: CSNLQGSLVNTEAFF
CDR3 DNA: TGCAGCAACCTACAGGGTTCCCTAGTGAACACTGAAGCTTTCTTT

D gene: TRBD1
J gene: TRBJ2-7
clone size: .
V gene: TRBV25-1
CDR3 protein: CASKDTGGYEQYF
CDR3 DNA: TGTGCCAGTAAGGATACAGGGGGCTACGAGCAGTACTTC

D gene: TRBD2
J gene: TRBJ2-5
clone size: .
V gene: TRBV20-1
CDR3 protein: CSARALAGGQETQYF
CDR3 DNA: TGCAGTGCTAGAGCACTAGCGGGGGGCCAAGAGACCCAGTACTTC

D gene: .
J gene: TRBJ1-5
clone size: .
V gene: TRBV24-1
CDR3 protein: CATSDLRDGGGNQPQHF
CDR3 DNA: TGTGCCACCAGTGATTTGAGGGACGGCGGGGGCAATCAGCCCCAGCATTTT

D gene: TRBD1
J gene: TRBJ1-6
clone size: once
V gene: TRBV6-5
CDR3 protein: CASRQGQELYNSPLHF
CDR3 DNA: TGTGCCAGCAGACAGGGGCAAGAATTATATAATTCACCCCTCCACTTT

D gene: .
J gene: TRBJ1-6
clone size: few
V gene: TRBV7-9
CDR3 protein: CASSWGESYNSPLHF
CDR3 DNA: TGTGCCAGCAGCTGGGGGGAATCCTATAATTCACCCCTCCACTTT

D gene: .
J gene: TRBJ1-5
clone size: .
V gene: TRBV20-1
CDR3 protein: CSARDPEGFNQPQHF
CDR3 DNA: TGCAGTGCTAGAGATCCGGAGGGGTTCAATCAGCCCCAGCATTTT